The clone carrying this TCR beta chain was detected only a few times. The V gene's germline CDR1 is SGHDT and CDR2 YYEEEE. CDR3 length: 14 residues. The germline V and J ends were trimmed by 2 bases and 8 bases, with 14 bases remaining between them. Individual cDNA molecules were tagged with unique molecular identifiers. TCRdb called the 5' RACE reads again in MiXCR, with one record for every CDR3 protein. The sample carries about 30,000 distinct CDR3 sequences, around 5% recorded once. This entry is derived from a study of early T cells in non-severe SARS-CoV-2 infection. The clonotype was recovered from an adult who was a healthcare worker with PCR-confirmed SARS-CoV-2 infection or an uninfected control (not recorded which). The source material was whole blood. V is TRBV5-6 and J is TRBJ2-1; D is perhaps TRBD2 (7 bases). The CDR3 DNA is TGTGCCAGCAGCTTCGGGGGGCCTGTGGATGAGCAGTTCTTC. Protein: CASSFGGPVDEQFF. Supplemented by reference TRBV5-6 and TRBJ2-1, the full variable domain reads DAGVTQSPTHLIKTRGQQVTLRCSPKSGHDTVSWYQQALGQGPQFIFQYYEEEERQRGNFPDRFSGHQFPNYSSELNVNALLLGDSALYLCASSFGGPVDEQFFGPGTRLTVL.